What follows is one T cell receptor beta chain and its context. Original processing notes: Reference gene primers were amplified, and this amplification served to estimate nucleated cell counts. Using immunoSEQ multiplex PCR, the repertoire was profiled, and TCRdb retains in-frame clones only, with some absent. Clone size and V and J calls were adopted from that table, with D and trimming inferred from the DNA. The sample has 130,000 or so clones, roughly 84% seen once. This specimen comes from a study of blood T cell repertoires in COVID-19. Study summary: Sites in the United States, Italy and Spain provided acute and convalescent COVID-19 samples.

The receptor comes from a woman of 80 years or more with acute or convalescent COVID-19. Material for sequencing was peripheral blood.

Written as DNA, the CDR3 is TGTGCCAGTAGTGTTTTACAGGGTCCTGGGCCCCAGCATTTT. It specifies CASSVLQGPGPQHF. The chain employs TRBV19 and TRBJ1-5; maybe TRBD1 (6 bases). CDR1 and CDR2 (germline): LNHDA, SQIVND (reference sequence). Trimming removed 5 bases from V and 9 bases from J, with 17 bases in between. This CDR3 region has 14 residues.